This is a list of T cell receptor beta chains from one sample in a study of T cells in Graves' hyperthyroidism and ophthalmopathy. TCRdb re-analysed the multiplex PCR reads in MiXCR, keeping a single row per CDR3 protein. The table has more than 300,000 distinct CDR3 sequences, approximately 14% seen once. Source material: blood. Every receptor here comes from a woman aged 55-75 years with Graves' hyperthyroidism. CDR3s include the opening cysteine and the closing phenylalanine or tryptophan. A D gene is named only where the DNA matches it firmly. Clone size is shown for a subset of rows, as once, few, many or a class of expanded clone.

TRBV6-2/TRBV6-3,.,.,TRBJ2-7,14,CASSYRGSNYEQYF,TGTGCCAGCAGTTACAGGGGATCCAACTACGAGCAGTACTTC
TRBV25-1,.,.,TRBJ1-2,14,CASSEDQGKDGYTF,TGTGCCAGCAGTGAAGATCAGGGGAAGGATGGCTACACCTTC
TRBV27,many,.,TRBJ1-5,15,CASSFGPEGNQPQHF,TGTGCCAGCAGTTTTGGTCCGGAGGGCAATCAGCCCCAGCATTTT
TRBV28,few,.,TRBJ1-1,13,CASSLMPQTEAFF,TGTGCCAGCAGTTTGATGCCCCAAACTGAAGCTTTCTTT
TRBV29-1,many,TRBD2,TRBJ2-7,14,CSALGGKSSYEQYF,TGCAGCGCCCTGGGGGGGAAAAGCTCCTACGAGCAGTACTTC
TRBV6-2/TRBV6-3,many,.,TRBJ2-7,16,CASRRHPQGRSYEQYF,TGTGCCAGCAGACGCCACCCACAGGGACGTTCCTACGAGCAGTACTTC
TRBV18,many,.,TRBJ2-5,12,CASSPVEETQYF,TGTGCCAGCTCACCAGTTGAAGAGACCCAGTACTTC
TRBV19,.,TRBD1,TRBJ1-1,14,CASSIGQGNTEAFF,TGTGCCAGTAGTATCGGACAGGGGAACACTGAAGCTTTCTTT
TRBV15,.,.,TRBJ2-1,18,CTTSRDGVLAPFRNEQFF,TGTACCACCAGCAGAGATGGGGTTCTAGCCCCCTTCCGGAATGAGCAGTTCTTC
TRBV2,many,TRBD2,TRBJ2-3,15,CASSVSGNGADTQYF,TGTGCCAGCAGTGTTAGCGGGAACGGGGCAGATACGCAGTATTTT
TRBV7-9,few,.,TRBJ2-5,17,CASSPGTGSGVQETQYF,TGTGCCAGCAGCCCTGGCACCGGCTCAGGGGTTCAAGAGACCCAGTACTTC
TRBV29-1,many,.,TRBJ2-7,12,CSVGPTPYEQYF,TGCTCGGTCGGCCCCACGCCCTACGAGCAGTACTTC
TRBV20-1,once,TRBD2,TRBJ2-2,17,CSARDYRLAGNTGELFF,TGCAGTGCTAGAGACTATAGACTAGCGGGAAACACCGGGGAGCTGTTTTTT
TRBV6-2/TRBV6-3,.,.,TRBJ2-1,14,CASSKTWGPQGQFF,TGTGCCAGCAGTAAAACCTGGGGGCCCCAAGGGCAGTTCTTC
TRBV6-1,.,.,TRBJ1-1,13,CASRRGSGTEAFF,TGTGCCAGCAGACGGGGCAGTGGCACTGAAGCTTTCTTT
TRBV6-6,many,.,TRBJ2-7,17,CASSYSNHRIYDYEQYF,TGTGCCAGCAGTTACTCGAATCATAGAATTTACGACTACGAGCAGTACTTC
TRBV30,.,.,TRBJ1-6,13,CVWRSSYNSPLHF,TGTGTCTGGAGGAGCTCCTATAATTCACCCCTCCACTTT
TRBV7-2,many,.,TRBJ1-6,13,CASSSRTTSPLHF,TGTGCCAGCAGCTCTCGGACTACATCACCCCTCCACTTT
TRBV28,many,.,TRBJ1-5,17,CASSFRVWGISNQPQHF,TGTGCCAGCAGTTTTAGAGTATGGGGAATTAGCAATCAGCCCCAGCATTTT
TRBV18,many,.,TRBJ1-1,14,CASSQGPGNTEAFF,TGTGCCAGCTCACAGGGGCCGGGAAACACTGAAGCTTTCTTT
TRBV7-9,few,TRBD2,TRBJ2-7,18,CASSLERGSGRLSYEQYF,TGTGCCAGCAGTTTAGAACGGGGTAGCGGGAGGCTCTCCTACGAGCAGTACTTC
TRBV7-9,.,TRBD1,TRBJ2-7,14,CASSLQGARDEQYF,TGTGCCAGCAGCCTACAGGGGGCGAGGGACGAGCAGTACTTC
TRBV18,many,.,TRBJ2-7,17,CASSPLLGVGGAYEQYF,TGTGCCAGCTCACCCCTTTTGGGGGTCGGGGGAGCTTACGAGCAGTACTTC
TRBV6-5,.,.,TRBJ1-1,15,CASSYSITGDTEAFF,TGTGCCAGCAGTTACTCGATTACGGGGGACACTGAAGCTTTCTTT
TRBV3-1,many,.,TRBJ2-7,16,CASSQRPADSSYEQYF,TGTGCCAGCAGCCAAAGACCAGCAGACAGCTCCTACGAGCAGTACTTC
TRBV12-3/TRBV12-4,many,TRBD2,TRBJ2-1,16,CASRLRTSRYYNEQFF,TGTGCCAGCAGACTCAGGACTAGCAGATACTACAATGAGCAGTTCTTC
TRBV6-2/TRBV6-3,many,.,TRBJ2-3,14,CASLVNGGTDTQYF,TGTGCCAGCTTAGTTAACGGTGGAACAGATACGCAGTATTTT
TRBV5-1,few,.,TRBJ2-3,15,CASSLADLRTDTQYF,TGCGCCAGCAGCTTGGCCGACCTTCGAACAGATACGCAGTATTTT
TRBV7-9,few,.,TRBJ2-5,14,CASSPSHRGETQYF,TGTGCCAGCAGCCCCAGCCACAGAGGGGAGACCCAGTACTTC
TRBV20-1,many,TRBD1,TRBJ1-2,11,CSAREGGGYTF,TGCAGTGCTAGAGAAGGGGGCGGCTACACCTTC
TRBV7-3,.,.,TRBJ1-4,15,CASSASGRINEKLFF,TGTGCCAGCAGCGCTTCGGGACGTATAAATGAAAAACTGTTTTTT
TRBV14,.,.,TRBJ1-4,16,CASSQGTSSTNEKLFF,TGTGCCAGCAGCCAAGGGACAAGCTCAACTAATGAAAAACTGTTTTTT
TRBV28,.,TRBD1,TRBJ1-4,16,CASRNSRGPTNEKLFF,TGTGCCAGCAGAAATAGCAGGGGGCCGACTAATGAAAAACTGTTTTTT
TRBV6-2/TRBV6-3,.,.,TRBJ2-3,14,CASSSMESSDTQYF,TGTGCCAGCAGTTCTATGGAGTCCTCGGATACGCAGTATTTT
TRBV20-1,few,.,TRBJ2-3,14,CSARSGISTDTQYF,TGCAGTGCCAGGTCCGGGATTAGCACAGATACGCAGTATTTT
TRBV30,.,.,TRBJ1-2,12,CAWSRSFYGYTF,TGTGCCTGGAGCCGGTCTTTCTATGGCTACACCTTC
TRBV5-1,few,TRBD2,TRBJ2-5,18,CASSSPWGSGRGGETQYF,TGCGCCAGCAGCTCCCCGTGGGGAAGCGGGAGGGGAGGAGAGACCCAGTACTTC
TRBV9,many,TRBD2,TRBJ2-7,15,CASSGTSGFSYEQYF,TGTGCCAGCAGCGGGACTAGCGGGTTCTCCTACGAGCAGTACTTC
TRBV29-1,.,TRBD1,TRBJ2-6,15,CSVRGTGTGANVLTF,TGCAGCGTTAGGGGGACAGGGACTGGGGCCAACGTCCTGACTTTC
TRBV19,few,.,TRBJ1-1,15,CASSTLTASNTEAFF,TGTGCCAGTAGTACCCTAACAGCGTCGAACACTGAAGCTTTCTTT
TRBV9,.,.,TRBJ1-1,14,CAGSGPPGYTEAFF,TGTGCCGGCAGCGGCCCACCAGGGTACACTGAAGCTTTCTTT
TRBV5-4,many,TRBD1,TRBJ1-5,15,CASSIWDRVDQPQHF,TGTGCCAGCAGCATATGGGACAGGGTGGATCAGCCCCAGCATTTT
TRBV14,.,.,TRBJ1-2,15,CASSQEGSDRRGYTF,TGTGCCAGCAGCCAAGAGGGAAGCGACAGAAGGGGCTACACCTTC
TRBV5-1,few,.,TRBJ2-5,15,CAGSILSGTQETQYF,TGCGCCGGCAGCATTCTTAGCGGAACCCAAGAGACCCAGTACTTC
TRBV19,few,.,TRBJ2-1,11,CASSRATEQFF,TGTGCCAGTAGCAGGGCTACTGAGCAGTTCTTC
TRBV12-3/TRBV12-4,.,.,TRBJ2-3,16,CASSFFLARHTDTQYF,TGTGCCAGCAGTTTTTTCCTAGCGAGACACACAGATACGCAGTATTTT
TRBV11-3,.,TRBD2,TRBJ2-5,16,CASSTWSGRAAETQYF,TGTGCCAGCAGCACATGGAGCGGGAGGGCGGCAGAGACCCAGTACTTC
TRBV20-1,.,TRBD2,TRBJ2-7,18,CSARNQGSSGRGVLEQYF,TGCAGTGCTAGGAATCAGGGGTCTAGCGGGAGGGGGGTTCTCGAGCAGTACTTC